This TCR beta chain was observed in a study of STAT5B mutations in CD4+ large granular lymphocyte leukemia. Germline-derived CDR1 and CDR2 are LNHDA and SQIVND (reference sequence). V was pared by 3 bases and J by 8 bases, with 10 bases between. The CDR3 covers 13 residues. Method: immunoSEQ multiplex PCR; TCRdb's copy keeps in-frame clones and lacks some. In the table there are under 35,000 clones, approximately 91% of which are singletons. Sequenced sample: CD4+ T cells from blood buffy coats. This chain links TRBV19 with TRBJ2-2, with TRBD2 as a possible D gene (5 bases). The origin of this receptor is a human donor in good health. CDR3 amino acids: CASSIGVRGELFF. The DNA of the CDR3 is TGTGCCAGTAGTATCGGGGTTAGGGGGGAGCTGTTTTTT.